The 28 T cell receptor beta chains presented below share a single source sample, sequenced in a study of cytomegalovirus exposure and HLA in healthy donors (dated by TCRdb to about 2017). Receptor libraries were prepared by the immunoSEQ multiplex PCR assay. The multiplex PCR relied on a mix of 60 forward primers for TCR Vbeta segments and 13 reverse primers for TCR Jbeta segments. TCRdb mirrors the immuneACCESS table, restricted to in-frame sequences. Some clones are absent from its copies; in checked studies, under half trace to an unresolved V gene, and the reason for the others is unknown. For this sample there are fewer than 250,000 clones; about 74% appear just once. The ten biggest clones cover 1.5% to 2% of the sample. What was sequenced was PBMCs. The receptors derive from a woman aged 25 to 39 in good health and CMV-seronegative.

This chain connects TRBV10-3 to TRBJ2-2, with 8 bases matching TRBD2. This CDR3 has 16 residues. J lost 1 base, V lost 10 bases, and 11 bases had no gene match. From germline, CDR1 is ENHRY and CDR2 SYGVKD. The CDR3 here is CATSFAGGQNTGELFF. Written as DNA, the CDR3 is TGTGCCACTTCATTCGCGGGGGGCCAGAACACCGGGGAGCTGTTTTTT.

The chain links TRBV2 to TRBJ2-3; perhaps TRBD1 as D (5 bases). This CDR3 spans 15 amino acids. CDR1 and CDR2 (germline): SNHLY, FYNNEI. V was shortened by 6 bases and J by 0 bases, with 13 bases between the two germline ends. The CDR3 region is CASSLSRASTDTQYF. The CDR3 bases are TGTGCCAGCAGCCTTAGCAGGGCGAGCACAGATACGCAGTATTTT.

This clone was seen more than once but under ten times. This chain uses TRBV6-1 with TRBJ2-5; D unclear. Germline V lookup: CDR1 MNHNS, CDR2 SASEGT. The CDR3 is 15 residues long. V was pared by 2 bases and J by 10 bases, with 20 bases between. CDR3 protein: CASSEIPLGPRIQYF. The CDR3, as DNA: TGTGCCAGCAGTGAAATTCCCCTAGGCCCGAGGATCCAGTACTTC.

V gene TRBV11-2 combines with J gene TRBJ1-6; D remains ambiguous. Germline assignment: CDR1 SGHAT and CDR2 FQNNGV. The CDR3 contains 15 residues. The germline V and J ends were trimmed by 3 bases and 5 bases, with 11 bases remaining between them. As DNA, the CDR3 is TGTGCCAGCAGCTTCGGTCCGACAAATAATTCACCCCTCCACTTT. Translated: CASSFGPTNNSPLHF. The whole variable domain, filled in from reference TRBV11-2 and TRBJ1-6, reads EAGVAQSPRYKIIEKRQSVAFWCNPISGHATLYWYQQILGQGPKLLIQFQNNGVVDDSQLPKDRFSAERLKGVDSTLKIQPAKLEDSAVYLCASSFGPTNNSPLHFGNGTRLTVT.

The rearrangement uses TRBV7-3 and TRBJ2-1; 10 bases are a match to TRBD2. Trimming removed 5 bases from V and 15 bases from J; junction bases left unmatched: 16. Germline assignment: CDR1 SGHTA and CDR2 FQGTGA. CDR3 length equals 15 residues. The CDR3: CASSPSPGAGGKRFF. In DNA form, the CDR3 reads TGTGCCAGCAGCCCTAGTCCGGGAGCGGGGGGGAAACGGTTCTTC.

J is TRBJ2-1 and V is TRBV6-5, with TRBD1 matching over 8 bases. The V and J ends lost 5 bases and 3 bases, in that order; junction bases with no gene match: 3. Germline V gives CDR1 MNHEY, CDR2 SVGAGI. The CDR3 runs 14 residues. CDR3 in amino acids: CASSQGADYNEQFF. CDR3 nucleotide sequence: TGTGCCAGCAGTCAGGGGGCGGACTACAATGAGCAGTTCTTC.

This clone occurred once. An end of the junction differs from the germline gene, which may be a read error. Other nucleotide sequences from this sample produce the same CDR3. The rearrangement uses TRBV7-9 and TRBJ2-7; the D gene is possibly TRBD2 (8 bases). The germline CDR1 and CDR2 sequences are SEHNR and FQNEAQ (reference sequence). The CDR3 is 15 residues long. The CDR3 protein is CASSLAGTESYEQYF. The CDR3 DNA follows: TGCGCCAGCAGCTTAGCGGGGACAGAAAGCTACGAGCAGTACTTC.

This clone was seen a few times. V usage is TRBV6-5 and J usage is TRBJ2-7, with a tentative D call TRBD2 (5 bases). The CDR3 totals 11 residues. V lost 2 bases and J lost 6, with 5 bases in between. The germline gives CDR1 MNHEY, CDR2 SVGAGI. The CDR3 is CASSYEGEQYF. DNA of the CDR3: TGTGCCAGCAGTTACGAGGGCGAGCAGTACTTC.

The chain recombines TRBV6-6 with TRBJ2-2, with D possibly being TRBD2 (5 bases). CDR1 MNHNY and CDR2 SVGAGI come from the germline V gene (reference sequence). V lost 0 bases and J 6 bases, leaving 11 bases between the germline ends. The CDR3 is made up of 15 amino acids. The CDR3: CASSYSGVSSGELFF. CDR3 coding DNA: TGTGCCAGCAGTTACTCCGGGGTCAGCTCCGGGGAGCTGTTTTTT.

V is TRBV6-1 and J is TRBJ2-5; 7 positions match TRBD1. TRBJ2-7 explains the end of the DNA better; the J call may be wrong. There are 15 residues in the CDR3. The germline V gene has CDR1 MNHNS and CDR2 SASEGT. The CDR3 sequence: CASSLGQEVSYEQYF. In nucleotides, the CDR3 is TGTGCCAGCAGTTTAGGACAGGAGGTCTCCTACGAGCAGTACTTC.

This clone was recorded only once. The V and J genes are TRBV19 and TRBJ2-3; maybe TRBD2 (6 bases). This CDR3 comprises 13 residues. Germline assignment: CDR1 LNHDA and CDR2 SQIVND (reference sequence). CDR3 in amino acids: CATGTSSTDTQYF. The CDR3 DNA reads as TGTGCGACCGGGACTTCTAGCACAGATACGCAGTATTTT. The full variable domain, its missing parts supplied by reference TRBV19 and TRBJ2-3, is DGGITQSPKYLFRKEGQNVTLSCEQNLNHDAMYWYRQDPGQGLRLIYYSQIVNDFQKGDIAEGYSVSREKKESFPLTVTSAQKNPTAFYLCATGTSSTDTQYFGPGTRLTVL.

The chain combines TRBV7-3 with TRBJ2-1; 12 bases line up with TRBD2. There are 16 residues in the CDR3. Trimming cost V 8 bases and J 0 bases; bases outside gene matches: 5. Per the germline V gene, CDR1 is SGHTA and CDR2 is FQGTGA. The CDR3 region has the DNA TGTGCCAGCCAACTAGCGGGGGGTAACTCCTACAATGAGCAGTTCTTC. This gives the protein CASQLAGGNSYNEQFF.

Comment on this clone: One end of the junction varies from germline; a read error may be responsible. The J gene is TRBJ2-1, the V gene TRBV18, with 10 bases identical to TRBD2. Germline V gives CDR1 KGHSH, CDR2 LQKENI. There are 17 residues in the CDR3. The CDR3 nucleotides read TGTGTCAGCTCACCGCTAGCGGGGGCCCAGGCCTACAATGAGCAGTTCTTC. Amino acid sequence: CVSSPLAGAQAYNEQFF.

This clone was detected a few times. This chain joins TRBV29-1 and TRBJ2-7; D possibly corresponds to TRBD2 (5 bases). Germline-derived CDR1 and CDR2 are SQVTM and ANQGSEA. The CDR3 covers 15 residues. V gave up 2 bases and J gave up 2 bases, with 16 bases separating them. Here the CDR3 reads CSVETEGDRTYEQYF. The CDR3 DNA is TGCAGCGTTGAAACCGAGGGAGATAGGACCTACGAGCAGTACTTC.

The CDR3 nucleotides are TGTGCCAGCAGTGAAGCAATCCAACTAGCGGGAGTGCAGTATTTT. Its protein is CASSEAIQLAGVQYF. The chain carries TRBV6-1 and TRBJ2-3, with TRBD2 matching 11 bases. The germline gives CDR1 MNHNS, CDR2 SASEGT. The length of the CDR3 is 15 residues. Trimming at V came to 0 bases and at J to 11 bases, leaving 7 bases not matched to a gene.

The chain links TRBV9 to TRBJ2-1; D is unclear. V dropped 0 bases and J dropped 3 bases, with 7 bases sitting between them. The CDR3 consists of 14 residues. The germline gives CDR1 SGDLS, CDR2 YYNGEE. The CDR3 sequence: CASSVASNYNEQFF. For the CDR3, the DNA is TGTGCCAGCAGCGTAGCTTCTAACTACAATGAGCAGTTCTTC. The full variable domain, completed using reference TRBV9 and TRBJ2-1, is DSGVTQTPKHLITATGQRVTLRCSPRSGDLSVYWYQQSLDQGLQFLIQYYNGEERAKGNILERFSAQQFPDLHSELNLSSLELGDSALYFCASSVASNYNEQFFGPGTRLTVL.

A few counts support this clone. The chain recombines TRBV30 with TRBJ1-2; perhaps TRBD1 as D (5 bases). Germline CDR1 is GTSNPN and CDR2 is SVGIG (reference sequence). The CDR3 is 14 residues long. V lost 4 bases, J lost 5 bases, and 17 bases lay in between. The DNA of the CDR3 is TGTGCCTGGACGTTACGGGGCGGGGCGTATGGCTACACCTTC. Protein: CAWTLRGGAYGYTF.

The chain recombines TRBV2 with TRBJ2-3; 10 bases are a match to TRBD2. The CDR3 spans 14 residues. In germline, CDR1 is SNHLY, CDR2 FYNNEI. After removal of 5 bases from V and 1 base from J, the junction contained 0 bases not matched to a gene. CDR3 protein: CASSSGRGTDTQYF. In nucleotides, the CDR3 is TGTGCCAGCAGTAGCGGGAGGGGCACAGATACGCAGTATTTT.

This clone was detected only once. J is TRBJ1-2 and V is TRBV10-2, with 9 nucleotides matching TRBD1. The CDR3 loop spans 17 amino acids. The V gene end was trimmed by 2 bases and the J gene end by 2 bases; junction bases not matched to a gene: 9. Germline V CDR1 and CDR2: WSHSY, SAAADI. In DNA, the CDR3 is TGCGCCAGCAGTGAGCTTAAACAGGGGGCGTTCAACTATGGCTACACCTTC. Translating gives CASSELKQGAFNYGYTF.

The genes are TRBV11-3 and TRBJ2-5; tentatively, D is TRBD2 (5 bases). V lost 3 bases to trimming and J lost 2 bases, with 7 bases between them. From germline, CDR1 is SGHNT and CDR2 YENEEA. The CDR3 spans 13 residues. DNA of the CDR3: TGTGCCAGCAGCTTGGACTGGCAAGAGACCCAGTACTTC. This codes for CASSLDWQETQYF.

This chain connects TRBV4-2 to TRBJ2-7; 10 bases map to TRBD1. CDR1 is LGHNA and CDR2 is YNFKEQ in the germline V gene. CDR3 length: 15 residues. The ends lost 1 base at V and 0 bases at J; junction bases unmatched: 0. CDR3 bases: TGTGCCAGCAGCCAAGGGACAGGGGGCTCCTACGAGCAGTACTTC. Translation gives CASSQGTGGSYEQYF.

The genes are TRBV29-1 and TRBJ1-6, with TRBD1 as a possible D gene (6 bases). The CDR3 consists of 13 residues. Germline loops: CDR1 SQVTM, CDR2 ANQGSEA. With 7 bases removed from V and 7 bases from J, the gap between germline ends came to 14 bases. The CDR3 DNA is TGCAGCGCCGCCCGGACAGTAAATTCACCCCTCCACTTT. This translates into CSAARTVNSPLHF.

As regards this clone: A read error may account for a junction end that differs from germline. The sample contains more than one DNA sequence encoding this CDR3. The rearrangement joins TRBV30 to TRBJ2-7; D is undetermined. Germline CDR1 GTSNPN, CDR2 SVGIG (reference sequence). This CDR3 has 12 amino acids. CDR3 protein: CAWRLAGYEQYF. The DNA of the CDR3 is TGTGCCTGGAGGTTGGCAGGTTACGAGCAATACTTC. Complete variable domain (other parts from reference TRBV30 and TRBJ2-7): SQTIHQWPATLVQPVGSPLSLECTVEGTSNPNLYWYRQAAGRGLQLLFYSVGIGQISSEVPQNLSASRPQDRQFILSSKKLLLSDSGFYLCAWRLAGYEQYFGPGTRLTVT.

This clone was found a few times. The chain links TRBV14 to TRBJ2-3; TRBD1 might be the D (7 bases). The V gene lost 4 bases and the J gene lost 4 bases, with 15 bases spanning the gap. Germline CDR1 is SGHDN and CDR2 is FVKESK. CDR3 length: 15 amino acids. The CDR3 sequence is CASSLQGGTADTQYF. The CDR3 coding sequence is TGTGCCAGCAGCCTCCAGGGGGGAACGGCAGATACGCAGTATTTT.

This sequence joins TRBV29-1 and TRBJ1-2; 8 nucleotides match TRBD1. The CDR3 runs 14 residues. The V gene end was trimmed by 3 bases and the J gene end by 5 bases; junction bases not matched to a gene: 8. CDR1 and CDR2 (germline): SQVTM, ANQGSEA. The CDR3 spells CSVDDTGGGYGYTF. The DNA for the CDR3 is TGCAGCGTTGATGATACAGGGGGAGGGTATGGCTACACCTTC. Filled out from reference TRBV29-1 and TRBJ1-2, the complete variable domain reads SAVISQKPSRDICQRGTSLTIQCQVDSQVTMMFWYRQQPGQSLTLIATANQGSEATYESGFVIDKFPISRPNLTFSTLTVSNMSPEDSSIYLCSVDDTGGGYGYTFGSGTRLTVV.

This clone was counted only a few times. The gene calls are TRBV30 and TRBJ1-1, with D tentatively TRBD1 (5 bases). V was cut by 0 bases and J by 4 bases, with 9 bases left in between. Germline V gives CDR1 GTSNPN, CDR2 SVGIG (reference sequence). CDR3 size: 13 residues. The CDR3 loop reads CAWSVGGTTEAFF. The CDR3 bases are TGTGCCTGGAGTGTCGGGGGGACCACTGAAGCTTTCTTT.

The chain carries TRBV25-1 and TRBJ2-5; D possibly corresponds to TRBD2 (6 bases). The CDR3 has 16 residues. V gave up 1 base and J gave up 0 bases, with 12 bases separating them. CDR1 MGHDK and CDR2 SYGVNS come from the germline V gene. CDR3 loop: CASSESGTRYQETQYF. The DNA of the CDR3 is TGTGCCAGCAGTGAATCCGGGACTCGGTACCAAGAGACCCAGTACTTC.

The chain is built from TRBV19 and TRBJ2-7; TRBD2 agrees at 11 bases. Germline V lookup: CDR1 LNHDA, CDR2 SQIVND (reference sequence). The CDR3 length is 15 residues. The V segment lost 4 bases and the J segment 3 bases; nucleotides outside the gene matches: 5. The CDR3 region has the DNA TGTGCCAGTAGTAGGGGACTAGCGGTTAACTACGAGCAGTACTTC. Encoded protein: CASSRGLAVNYEQYF. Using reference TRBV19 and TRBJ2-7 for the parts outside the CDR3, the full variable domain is DGGITQSPKYLFRKEGQNVTLSCEQNLNHDAMYWYRQDPGQGLRLIYYSQIVNDFQKGDIAEGYSVSREKKESFPLTVTSAQKNPTAFYLCASSRGLAVNYEQYFGPGTRLTVT.